The next 5 T cell receptor beta chains were all read from a single sample in a study of blood T cell repertoires in COVID-19. The protocol was immunoSEQ multiplex PCR, while the TCRdb copy is restricted to in-frame clones and leaves out a portion. Here the sample spans about 160,000 clones, around four fifths being singletons. The source material was PBMCs or T cells enriched from blood (not recorded which). Receptors were obtained from a man aged 45-65 years who had recovered from COVID-19.

V and J are TRBV12-5 and TRBJ2-3; maybe TRBD1 (5 bases). The CDR3 is made up of 13 amino acids. The germline V gene has CDR1 LGHNT and CDR2 FRNRAP. V was cut by 2 bases and J by 4 bases, with 7 bases left in between. CDR3 in amino acids: CASGLRGPDTQYF. CDR3 sequence (DNA): TGTGCTAGTGGTTTGAGGGGCCCAGATACGCAGTATTTT.

V and J are TRBV24-1 and TRBJ1-1; TRBD1 aligns across 7 bases. The CDR3 totals 14 residues. The ends lost 9 bases at V and 0 bases at J; junction bases unmatched: 6. Germline V gene sequence: CDR1 KGHDR, CDR2 SFDVKD. This chain's CDR3 is CATEGGNVNTEAFF. The CDR3 DNA sequence: TGTGCCACCGAAGGGGGCAACGTGAACACTGAAGCTTTCTTT.

This chain uses TRBV5-4 with TRBJ2-2, with 9 bases fitting TRBD2. The ends lost 7 bases at V and 6 bases at J; junction bases unmatched: 4. Germline CDR1 SGHNT, CDR2 YYREEE (reference sequence). This CDR3 is 13 amino acids long. The CDR3 here is CASSPSGAGELFF. CDR3 nucleotide sequence: TGTGCCAGCTCCCCTAGCGGGGCCGGGGAGCTGTTTTTT.

The rearrangement uses TRBV27 and TRBJ1-1; D is undetermined. The CDR3 runs 14 residues. With 6 bases removed from V and 0 bases from J, the gap between germline ends came to 11 bases. CDR1 is MNHEY and CDR2 is SMNVEV in the germline V gene (reference sequence). The CDR3 spells CASRKDGMNTEAFF. The CDR3 DNA reads TGTGCCAGCAGGAAGGACGGGATGAACACTGAAGCTTTCTTT.

The J gene is TRBJ2-5, the V gene TRBV5-1; 9 bases map to TRBD1. Germline lookup yields CDR1 SGHRS and CDR2 YFSETQ. There are 14 residues in the CDR3. V lost 4 bases and J lost 5; bases outside the gene matches: 6. DNA of the CDR3: TGCGCCAGCAGCACTACAGGGGGCTTGGAGACCCAGTACTTC. Its translation is CASSTTGGLETQYF.